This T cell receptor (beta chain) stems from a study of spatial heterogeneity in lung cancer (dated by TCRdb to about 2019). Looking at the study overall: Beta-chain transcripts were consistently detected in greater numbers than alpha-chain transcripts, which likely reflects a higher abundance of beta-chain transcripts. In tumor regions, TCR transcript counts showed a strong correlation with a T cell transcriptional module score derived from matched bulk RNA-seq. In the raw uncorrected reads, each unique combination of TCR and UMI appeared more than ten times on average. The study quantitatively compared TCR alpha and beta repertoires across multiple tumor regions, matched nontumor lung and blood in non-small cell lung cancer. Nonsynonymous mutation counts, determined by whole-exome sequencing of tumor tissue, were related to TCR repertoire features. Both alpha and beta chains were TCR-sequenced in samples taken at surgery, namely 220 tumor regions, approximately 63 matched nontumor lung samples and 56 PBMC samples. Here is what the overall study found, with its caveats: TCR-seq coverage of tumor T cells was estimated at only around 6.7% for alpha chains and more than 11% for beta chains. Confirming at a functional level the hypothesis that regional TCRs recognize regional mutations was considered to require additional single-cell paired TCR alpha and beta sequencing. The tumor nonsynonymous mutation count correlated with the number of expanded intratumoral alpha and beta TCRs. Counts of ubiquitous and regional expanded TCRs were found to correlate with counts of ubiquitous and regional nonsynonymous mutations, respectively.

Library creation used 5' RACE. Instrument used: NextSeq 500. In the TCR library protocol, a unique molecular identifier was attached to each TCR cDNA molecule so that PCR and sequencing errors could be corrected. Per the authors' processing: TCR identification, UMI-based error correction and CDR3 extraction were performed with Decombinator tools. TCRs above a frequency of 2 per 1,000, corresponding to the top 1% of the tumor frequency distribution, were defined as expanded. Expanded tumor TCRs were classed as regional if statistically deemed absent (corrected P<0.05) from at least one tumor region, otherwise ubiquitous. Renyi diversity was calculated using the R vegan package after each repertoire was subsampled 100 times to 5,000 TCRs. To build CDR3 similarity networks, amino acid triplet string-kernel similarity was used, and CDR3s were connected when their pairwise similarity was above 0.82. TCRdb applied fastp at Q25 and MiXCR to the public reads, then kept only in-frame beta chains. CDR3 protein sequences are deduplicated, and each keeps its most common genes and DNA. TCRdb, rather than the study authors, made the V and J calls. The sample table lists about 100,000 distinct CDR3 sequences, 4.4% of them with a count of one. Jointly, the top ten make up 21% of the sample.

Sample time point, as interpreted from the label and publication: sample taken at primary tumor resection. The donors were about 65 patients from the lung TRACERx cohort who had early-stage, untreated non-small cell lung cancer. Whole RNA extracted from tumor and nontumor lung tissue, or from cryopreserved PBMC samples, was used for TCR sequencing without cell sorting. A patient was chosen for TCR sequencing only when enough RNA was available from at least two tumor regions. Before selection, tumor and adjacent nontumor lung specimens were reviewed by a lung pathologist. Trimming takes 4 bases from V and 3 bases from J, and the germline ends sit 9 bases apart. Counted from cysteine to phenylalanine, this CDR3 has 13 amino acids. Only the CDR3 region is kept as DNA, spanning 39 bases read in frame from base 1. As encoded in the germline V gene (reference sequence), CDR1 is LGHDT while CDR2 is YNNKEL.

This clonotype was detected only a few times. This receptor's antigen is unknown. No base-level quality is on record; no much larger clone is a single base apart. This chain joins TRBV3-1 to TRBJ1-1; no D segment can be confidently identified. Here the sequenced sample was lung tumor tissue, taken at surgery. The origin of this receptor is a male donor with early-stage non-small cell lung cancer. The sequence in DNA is TGTGCCAGCAGCCTTCAGACCTACACTGAAGCTTTCTTT. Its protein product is CASSLQTYTEAFF.